A single sample gave rise to the 25 T cell receptor beta chains below, sequenced in a study of siplizumab effects on memory and regulatory T cells. Clones were sequenced by immunoSEQ multiplex PCR, and TCRdb holds only the in-frame ones, with some missing. This table holds 100,000 to 110,000 clones, about nine tenths found once. The source material was CD4+ T cells sorted from blood. These receptors all stem from a human donor in good health.

The J gene is TRBJ1-4, the V gene TRBV19; D is undetermined. Germline V CDR1 and CDR2: LNHDA, SQIVND (reference sequence). Trimming took 2 bases from V and 5 from J, leaving 9 bases between them. The CDR3 is 14 amino acids. DNA for the CDR3: TGTGCCAGTAGTATACCCGGGCCAAATGAAAAACTGTTTTTT. Translated: CASSIPGPNEKLFF.

This rearrangement joins TRBV12-5 to TRBJ1-1; D is unresolved. Per the germline V gene, CDR1 is LGHNT and CDR2 is FRNRAP. The CDR3 is made up of 12 amino acids. Deletions cut 6 bases from V and 7 bases from J, with 12 bases between. In nucleotides, the CDR3 is TGTGCTAGTGGAAGAGAGATCTTTGAAGCTTTCTTT. It translates to CASGREIFEAFF.

V usage is TRBV19 and J usage is TRBJ1-1; D gene uncertain. V lost 6 bases and J lost 3, with 2 bases in between. The CDR3 runs 10 residues. CDR1 is LNHDA and CDR2 is SQIVND in the germline V gene (reference sequence). The CDR3 loop reads CASRDTEAFF. The CDR3 bases are TGTGCCAGTAGGGACACTGAAGCTTTCTTT.

V usage is TRBV23-1 and J usage is TRBJ1-5; D not resolved. TRBV23-1 is designated an ORF whose function remains uncertain. The CDR3 contains 17 residues. Trimming took off 2 bases at V and 3 bases at J, with 17 bases between the two ends. The CDR3 DNA is TGCGCCAGCAGTCAAGGCACGTCAGCCCCCTACAATCAGCCCCAGCATTTT. Translated, it gives CASSQGTSAPYNQPQHF.

J is TRBJ1-5 and V is TRBV7-9; maybe TRBD1 (5 bases). The CDR3 spans 14 residues. The V gene's germline CDR1 is SEHNR and CDR2 FQNEAQ (reference sequence). The V gene lost 4 bases and the J gene lost 2 bases, with 9 bases spanning the gap. The CDR3 sequence is CASSSRDGNQPQHF. CDR3 bases: TGTGCCAGCAGCTCTCGGGACGGCAATCAGCCCCAGCATTTT.

The chain uses TRBV7-2 and TRBJ2-7, with D maybe TRBD2 (5 bases). Trimming stripped 8 bases from V and 0 bases from J, with 11 bases between. The CDR3 length is 13 residues. Germline assignment: CDR1 SGHTA and CDR2 FQGNSA. The CDR3 spells CASGGLDSYEQYF. CDR3 DNA: TGTGCCAGCGGCGGACTGGACTCCTACGAGCAGTACTTC.

This sequence joins TRBV21-1 and TRBJ2-3; the table's TRBD1 call for D was not verified on the DNA. TRBV21-1 is given as a pseudogene. This CDR3 is built from 15 residues. In nucleotides, the CDR3 is TGTGCCAGCAGCCAGTGGGGCAGGGCGCCAGATACGCAGTATTTT. It is translated as CASSQWGRAPDTQYF.

The chain is built from TRBV2 and TRBJ2-7; D unclear. The V end was cut by 6 bases, the J end by 3 bases, with 3 bases between. Germline V CDR1 and CDR2: SNHLY, FYNNEI. The CDR3 loop spans 10 amino acids. The CDR3 coding sequence is TGTGCCAGCAGGATCTACGAGCAGTACTTC. It encodes CASRIYEQYF.

This clone was counted a single time. V usage is TRBV4-2 and J usage is TRBJ2-1; 7 positions match TRBD2. Trimming cost V 4 bases and J 0 bases; bases outside gene matches: 6. The CDR3 contains 16 residues. The V gene's germline CDR1 is LGHNA and CDR2 YNFKEQ. The CDR3 sequence is CASSRLGEGSYNEQFF. CDR3 DNA: TGTGCCAGCAGCCGCCTGGGGGAGGGCTCCTACAATGAGCAGTTCTTC.

The rearrangement uses TRBV27 and TRBJ2-5; 14 bases match TRBD2. V dropped 2 bases and J dropped 4; count of bases not matched to a gene: 12. Germline V lookup: CDR1 MNHEY, CDR2 SMNVEV (reference sequence). CDR3 length: 19 amino acids. For the CDR3, the DNA is TGTGCCAGCAGTTTAAGGGGGAGAGGACTAGCGGGGGGAAGAGAGACCCAGTACTTC. This sequence encodes CASSLRGRGLAGGRETQYF.

This clone was detected a few times. The chain carries TRBV7-2 and TRBJ1-1; no firm D call. There are 14 residues in the CDR3. Germline loops: CDR1 SGHTA, CDR2 FQGNSA. With 9 bases removed from V and 1 base from J, the gap between germline ends came to 15 bases. CDR3 sequence: CASCYSTANTEAFF. The DNA for the CDR3 is TGTGCCAGTTGCTATTCTACAGCGAACACTGAAGCTTTCTTT. The variable domain in full, with the rest retrieved from reference TRBV7-2 and TRBJ1-1, is GAGVSQSPSNKVTEKGKDVELRCDPISGHTALYWYRQSLGQGLEFLIYFQGNSAPDKSGLPSDRFSAERTGGSVSTLTIQRTQQEDSAVYLCASCYSTANTEAFFGQGTRLTVV.

The chain has TRBV5-4 and TRBJ2-3, with no clear D. Trimming shortened V by 3 bases and J by 2 bases, and 13 bases separated the two germline ends. Germline assignment: CDR1 SGHNT and CDR2 YYREEE (reference sequence). There are 15 residues in the CDR3. CDR3 residues: CASSSPAFPTDTQYF. The DNA for the CDR3 is TGTGCCAGCAGCTCCCCAGCGTTCCCCACAGATACGCAGTATTTT.

This sequence joins TRBV28 and TRBJ1-5; D may be TRBD1 (5 bases). Germline V gene data show CDR1 as MDHEN and CDR2 as SYDVKM. Trimming stripped 6 bases from V and 0 bases from J, with 15 bases between. The CDR3 totals 16 residues. The CDR3 nucleotides read TGTGCCAGCAGGACCTCAACAGGTTATAGCAATCAGCCCCAGCATTTT. It is translated as CASRTSTGYSNQPQHF.

The V and J genes are TRBV19 and TRBJ1-3, with D hard to call. V lost 8 bases and J 8 bases, leaving 22 bases between the germline ends. Germline assignment: CDR1 LNHDA and CDR2 SQIVND (reference sequence). The CDR3 totals 15 residues. CDR3 nucleotides: TGTGCCAGTGCGCGCCGGGCCGAAAGAGAAGACACCATATATTTT. Encoded protein: CASARRAEREDTIYF.

V usage is TRBV5-1 and J usage is TRBJ2-7; D gene unclear. There are 13 residues in the CDR3. Germline CDR1 is SGHRS and CDR2 is YFSETQ. V lost 0 bases and J lost 3, with 7 bases in between. The DNA of the CDR3 is TGCGCCAGCAGCTTGGCTGGCAGCTACGAGCAGTACTTC. Amino acid sequence: CASSLAGSYEQYF.

This chain joins TRBV5-4 and TRBJ1-1; a possible D gene is TRBD1 (5 bases). From germline, CDR1 is SGHNT and CDR2 YYREEE (reference sequence). The CDR3 contains 15 residues. Between the trimmed V and J ends, which lost 5 bases and 0 bases, there was a span of 14 bases. The CDR3 DNA is TGTGCCAGCAGGGCGGGGGTAGAGTTGAACACTGAAGCTTTCTTT. Its protein product is CASRAGVELNTEAFF.

This chain links TRBV29-1 with TRBJ2-5; TRBD1 agrees at 12 bases. V lost 4 bases and J lost 5; bases outside the gene matches: 2. This CDR3 has 13 amino acids. Germline CDR1 is SQVTM and CDR2 is ANQGSEA. CDR3 loop: CSVVGQGAETQYF. The CDR3, as DNA: TGCAGCGTTGTGGGACAGGGGGCCGAGACCCAGTACTTC.

The chain employs TRBV7-9 and TRBJ2-5; TRBD2 aligns across 10 bases. The CDR3 spans 16 residues. Per germline, CDR1 SEHNR and CDR2 FQNEAQ (reference sequence). The junction had 8 bases not matched to a gene; V was cut back by 2 bases and J by 5 bases. CDR3 in amino acids: CASSLTPSGGGETQYF. The CDR3 nucleotides are TGTGCCAGCAGCTTAACGCCTAGCGGGGGTGGGGAGACCCAGTACTTC.

The rearrangement links TRBV7-2 to TRBJ2-7; D may match TRBD1 or TRBD2 (5 bases each). The CDR3 contains 15 residues. Deletions cut 5 bases from V and 2 bases from J, with 16 bases between. Germline-derived CDR1 and CDR2 are SGHTA and FQGNSA. The CDR3, as DNA: TGTGCCAGCAGCAATAAGAGACAGACTACCTACGAGCAGTACTTC. It is translated as CASSNKRQTTYEQYF.

The chain joins TRBV19 to TRBJ1-4, with D tentatively TRBD1 (5 bases). Trimming stripped 8 bases from V and 3 bases from J, with 10 bases between. Germline assignment: CDR1 LNHDA and CDR2 SQIVND (reference sequence). This CDR3 contains 13 residues. The chain's CDR3 is CASSSGSNEKLFF. The CDR3 coding sequence is TGTGCCAGTTCGTCAGGGTCTAATGAAAAACTGTTTTTT.

The V gene is TRBV5-1, the J gene TRBJ2-1, with D unresolved. This CDR3 is built from 14 residues. V was clipped by 0 bases and J by 3 bases, with 7 bases between them. Germline CDR1 SGHRS, CDR2 YFSETQ. The CDR3: CASSLAVVYNEQFF. In DNA form, the CDR3 reads TGCGCCAGCAGCTTGGCTGTCGTCTACAATGAGCAGTTCTTC.

The V call is TRBV5-1, the J call TRBJ2-5; TRBD2 matches at 12 bases. J gave up 5 bases and V 4 bases, and 6 bases lay outside the gene matches. The CDR3 loop spans 15 amino acids. The germline gives CDR1 SGHRS, CDR2 YFSETQ. The CDR3 nucleotides are TGCGCCAGCAGCCCCCCGCTAGCGGGGGGGGAGACCCAGTACTTC. Translation gives CASSPPLAGGETQYF.

In DNA, the CDR3 is TGTGCCAGCAGCTTCGGACAGAGGGATGAGCAGTTCTTC. Protein product: CASSFGQRDEQFF. The chain carries TRBV7-2 and TRBJ2-1, with D possibly TRBD1 on 6 matching bases. This CDR3 comprises 13 residues. Germline V gene data show CDR1 as SGHTA and CDR2 as FQGNSA. Trimming took 3 bases from V and 8 from J, leaving 11 bases between them.

The rearrangement uses TRBV10-1 and TRBJ2-7; D remains ambiguous. Between the trimmed V and J ends, which lost 5 bases and 2 bases, there was a span of 19 bases. CDR3 length equals 16 residues. Germline lookup yields CDR1 WNHNN and CDR2 SYGVQD (reference sequence). The CDR3 region has the DNA TGCGCCAGCAGTTTCTCTTGGCGACGCCGTACCTACGAGCAGTACTTC. This encodes CASSFSWRRRTYEQYF.

The chain uses TRBV21-1 and TRBJ2-7; whether TRBD1, the table's D call, matches the DNA was not checked. TRBV21-1 is noted as a pseudogene. The CDR3 is made up of 14 amino acids. The CDR3 protein is CASSHRQSSYEQYF. CDR3 DNA: TGTGCCAGCAGCCACAGACAGAGTTCCTACGAGCAGTACTTC.